This TCR beta chain was identified in a study of cytomegalovirus exposure and HLA in healthy donors. General observations from the study: The analysis excluded some indistinguishable V segments, including TRBV6-2 and TRBV6-3.

The germline V gene has CDR1 MNHEY and CDR2 SMNVEV (reference sequence). The germline V and J ends were trimmed by 6 bases and 8 bases, with 13 bases remaining between them. The CDR3 is 13 residues long. Primers included in the PCR were 60 Vbeta and 13 Jbeta primers. Clones were sequenced by immunoSEQ multiplex PCR, and TCRdb holds only the in-frame ones, with some missing. The sample includes around 170,000 clones, 78% of them seen just once. A remark on this clone: Its antigen is undetermined.

The chain joins TRBV27 to TRBJ1-4; TRBD1 is a possible D gene (5 bases). The TCR comes from a male donor in good health and CMV-seronegative. The sample comprised PBMCs. The CDR3 sequence is CASSYQEGEKLFF. The CDR3 DNA is TGTGCCAGCAGCTATCAGGAGGGGGAAAAACTGTTTTTT.